This record concerns one T cell receptor (beta chain) sequence. The target of this receptor is not known. No clone much larger than this one lies a single base away; base qualities are absent. These data are taken from a study of blood T cell repertoires in COVID-19 (dated by TCRdb to about 2020). Turning to the overall study: Samples covering the acute and convalescent phases of COVID-19 were provided by collaborators in the United States, Italy and Spain. The prospective study material was composed of cDNA or gDNA derived from T cells, B-cell-depleted T cells, or PBMCs. The dataset comprised deeply sampled blood TCRbeta repertoires from subjects exposed to, actively infected with, or recovered from COVID-19. The repertoires were released in a freely available public database meant as a resource for research on the immune response to SARS-CoV-2. Samples came from the ongoing ImmuneRACE study (first 160 participants) plus 1,254 subjects from 6 global collaborators. Nearly every sample came with metadata listing a de-identified subject ID, COVID-19 status, age in years and sex. Where available, HLA class I and class II types were obtained from metadata supplied by the sample provider rather than from assay-based typing. General findings and caveats noted by the study authors: The quantity of clinical and demographic metadata differed by source and by participant and was supplied without curation.

Participants in the prospective study were aged roughly 18 to 90 years, lived in 20 to 25 United States geographic areas, and enrolled through a virtual design. Cohort assignment in the prospective study relied on participant-reported clinical history from a screening survey and a study questionnaire. Recovered participants in ImmuneRACE Cohort 3 were defined as having two consecutive negative NP/OP PCR tests, clearance from a healthcare professional, or resolution of symptoms. In the prospective study, mobile phlebotomists collected whole blood, serum and a nasopharyngeal or oropharyngeal swab from each participant. Over a roughly two-month period, participants in the prospective study had the option of providing additional blood draws and questionnaires. Before DNA extraction, blood samples from the prospective study were shipped at room temperature or frozen. The immunoSEQ Assay, a bias-controlled multiplex PCR, was used to amplify TCRbeta CDR3 regions from genomic DNA. The original methods were these. The number of nucleated cells in each sample was estimated by amplification of reference gene primers within the assay. To quantify the absolute abundance of each unique TCRbeta CDR3 rearrangement, sequence reads were collapsed and filtered. Productive Simpson clonality was computed per sample as the square root of Simpson's diversity index over productive rearrangements. This immuneACCESS table, as held by TCRdb, lists in-frame sequences with V and J called but not all clones. Of the missing ones, under half trace to an unresolved V gene in checked studies; the others have no known cause. The V and J calls and the clone size are those of that table, but D and trimming were determined from the DNA. A total of a few hundred thousand clones appear in this sample, approximately 83% of them only once. Less than 2.5% of the sample belongs to the ten largest clones.

CDR3 length: 16 amino acids, cysteine to phenylalanine. The sequence is cut down to CDR3 DNA, 48 bases in frame from base 1. For this chain, trimming is 2 bases at the V end and 4 bases at the J end, and the number of junction bases without a gene match is 2. Taken from the germline V gene (reference sequence), the CDR1 and CDR2 loops are LGHDT and YNNKEL. Sequencing was performed on PBMCs or T cells enriched from blood (not recorded which). The receptor was isolated from a woman between 50 and 59 years old who had recovered from COVID-19. The rearranged segments are TRBV3-1 (or the pseudogene TRBV3-2) and TRBJ2-5; 15 bases in between match TRBD2. The nucleotides read TGTGCCAGCAGCCAATGGACTAGCGGGAGGGGAGAGACCCAGTACTTC. This yields the protein CASSQWTSGRGETQYF.